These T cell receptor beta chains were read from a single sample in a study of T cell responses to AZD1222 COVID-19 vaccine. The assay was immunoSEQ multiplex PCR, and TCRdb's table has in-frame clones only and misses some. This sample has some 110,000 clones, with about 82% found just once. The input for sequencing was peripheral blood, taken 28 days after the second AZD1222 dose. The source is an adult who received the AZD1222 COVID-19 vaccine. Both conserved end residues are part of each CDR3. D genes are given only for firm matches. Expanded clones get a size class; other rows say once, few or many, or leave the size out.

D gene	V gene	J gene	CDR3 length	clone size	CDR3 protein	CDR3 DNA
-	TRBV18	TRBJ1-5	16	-	CASSRLPRGGNQPQHF	TGTGCCAGCTCACGTTTACCCAGGGGAGGCAATCAGCCCCAGCATTTT
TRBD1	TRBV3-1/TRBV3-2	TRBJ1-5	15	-	CASSQGQGFTQPQHF	TGTGCCAGCAGCCAAGGACAGGGGTTTACTCAGCCCCAGCATTTT
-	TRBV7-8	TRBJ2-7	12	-	CASSDTSYEQYF	TGTGCCAGCAGCGATACCTCCTACGAGCAGTACTTC
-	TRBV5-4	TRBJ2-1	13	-	CASSLAKENEQFF	TGTGCCAGCAGCTTGGCCAAAGAGAATGAGCAGTTCTTC
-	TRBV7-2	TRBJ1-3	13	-	CASSLARANTIYF	TGTGCCAGCAGCTTAGCCAGGGCGAACACCATATATTTT
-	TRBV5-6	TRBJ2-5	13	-	CASSLEASQTQYF	TGTGCCAGCAGCTTGGAAGCGTCACAGACCCAGTACTTC
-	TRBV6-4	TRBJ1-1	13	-	CASSVRANTEAFF	TGTGCCAGCAGTGTCAGGGCAAACACTGAAGCTTTCTTT
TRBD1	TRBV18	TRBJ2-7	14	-	CASSPGQGAPKQYF	TGTGCCAGCTCACCCGGACAGGGGGCGCCGAAGCAGTACTTC
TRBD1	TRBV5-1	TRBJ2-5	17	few	CASSSTGTGGLQETQYF	TGCGCCAGCAGCTCAACTGGGACAGGGGGCCTCCAAGAGACCCAGTACTTC
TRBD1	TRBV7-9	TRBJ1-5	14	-	CASGDQGGNQPQHF	TGTGCCAGCGGGGACCAGGGGGGCAATCAGCCCCAGCATTTT
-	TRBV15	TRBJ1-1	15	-	CATSRDLGHPKSAFF	TGTGCCACCAGCAGAGATCTGGGACACCCAAAATCGGCTTTCTTT
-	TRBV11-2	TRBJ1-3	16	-	CASSLSDRSSGNTIYF	TGTGCCAGCAGCTTATCAGACAGAAGCTCTGGAAACACCATATATTTT
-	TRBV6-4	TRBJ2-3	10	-	CASRGDTQYF	TGTGCCAGCAGGGGGGATACGCAGTATTTT
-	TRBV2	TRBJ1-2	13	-	CASSGVVGYGYTF	TGTGCCAGTTCAGGGGTAGTCGGCTATGGCTACACCTTC
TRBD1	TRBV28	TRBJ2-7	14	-	CASSFEDRVGEQYF	TGTGCCAGCAGTTTCGAAGACAGGGTAGGCGAGCAGTACTTC
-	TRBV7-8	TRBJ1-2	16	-	CASSPLRAGRLYGYTF	TGTGCCAGCAGCCCGCTTCGAGCGGGGAGACTCTATGGCTACACCTTC
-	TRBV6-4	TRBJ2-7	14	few	CASSDREMVYEQYF	TGTGCCAGCAGTGACCGGGAAATGGTCTACGAGCAGTACTTC
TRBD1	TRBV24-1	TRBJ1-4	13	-	CATSESQGGKLFF	TGTGCCACCAGTGAGTCTCAGGGGGGAAAACTGTTTTTT
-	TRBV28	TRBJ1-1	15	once	CASSKTGPHRAEAFF	TGTGCCAGCAGTAAAACCGGGCCCCATAGGGCTGAAGCTTTCTTT
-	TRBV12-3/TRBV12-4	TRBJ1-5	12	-	CASSFSNQPQHF	TGTGCCAGCAGTTTTTCAAATCAGCCCCAGCATTTT
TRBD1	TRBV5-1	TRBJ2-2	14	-	CASSMGQITGELFF	TGCGCCAGCAGCATGGGACAGATCACCGGGGAGCTGTTTTTT
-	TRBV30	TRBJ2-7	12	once	CAWSVRSYEQYF	TGTGCCTGGAGTGTCCGTTCCTACGAGCAGTACTTC
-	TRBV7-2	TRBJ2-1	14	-	CASSLALRDNEQFF	TGTGCCAGCAGCTTAGCGCTCCGGGACAATGAGCAGTTCTTC
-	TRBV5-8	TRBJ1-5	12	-	CASSPYTAAQHF	TGTGCCAGCAGCCCATACACCGCGGCCCAGCATTTT
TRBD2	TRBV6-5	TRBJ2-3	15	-	CASSLTSGGTDTQYF	TGTGCCAGCAGCCTAACTAGCGGGGGGACAGATACGCAGTATTTT
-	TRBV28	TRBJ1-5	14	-	CASSSGHSNQPQHF	TGTGCCAGCAGCTCGGGACATAGCAATCAGCCCCAGCATTTT
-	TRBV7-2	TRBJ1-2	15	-	CASGGGGPSLDGYTF	TGTGCCAGCGGGGGAGGGGGGCCCTCCTTGGATGGCTACACCTTC
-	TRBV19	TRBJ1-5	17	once	CASSIRPREVSNQPQHF	TGTGCCAGTAGTATTCGCCCCAGGGAAGTGAGCAATCAGCCCCAGCATTTT